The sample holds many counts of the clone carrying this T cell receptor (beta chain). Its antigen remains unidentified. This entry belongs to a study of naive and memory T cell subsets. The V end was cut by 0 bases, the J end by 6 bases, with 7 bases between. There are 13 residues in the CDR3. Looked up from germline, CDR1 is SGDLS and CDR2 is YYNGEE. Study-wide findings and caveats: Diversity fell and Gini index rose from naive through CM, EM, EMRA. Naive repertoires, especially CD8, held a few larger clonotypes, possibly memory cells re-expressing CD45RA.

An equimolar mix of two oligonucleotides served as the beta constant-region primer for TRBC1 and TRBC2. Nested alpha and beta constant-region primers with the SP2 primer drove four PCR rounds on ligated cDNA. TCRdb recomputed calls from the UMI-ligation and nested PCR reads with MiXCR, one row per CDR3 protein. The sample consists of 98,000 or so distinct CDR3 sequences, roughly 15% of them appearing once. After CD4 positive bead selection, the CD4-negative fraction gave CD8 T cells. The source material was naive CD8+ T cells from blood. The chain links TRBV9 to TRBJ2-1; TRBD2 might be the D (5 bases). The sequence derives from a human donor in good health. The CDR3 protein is CASSVGGGNEQFF. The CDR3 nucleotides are TGTGCCAGCAGCGTAGGCGGAGGCAATGAGCAGTTCTTC.